This TCR beta chain was sequenced in a study of blood T cell repertoires in COVID-19. Whole-study context: Spain, Italy and the United States supplied samples that represented acute and convalescent COVID-19. Sources were T cells, B-cell-depleted T cells, or PBMCs; the material itself was cDNA or gDNA.

This CDR3 region has 13 residues. V lost 3 bases to trimming and J lost 6 bases; unmatched junction nucleotides: 1. Germline values: CDR1 LGHDT, CDR2 YNNKEL (reference sequence). Original methodology: Scientists estimated how many nucleated cells there were by amplifying reference gene primers. The repertoire was sequenced with immunoSEQ multiplex PCR; TCRdb's copy has only in-frame clones and lacks some. V, J and clone size derive from that table, while D and trimming were established from the DNA sequence. The data show around 120,000 clones, roughly 87% seen once. The receptor's source is a human donor in a cohort sampled during active COVID-19. V and J are TRBV3-1 (or the pseudogene TRBV3-2) and TRBJ2-1, with TRBD1 matching 8 bases. Sequencing used peripheral blood. CDR3 in amino acids: CASSQDRVNEQFF. The CDR3 nucleotides read TGTGCCAGCAGCCAGGACAGGGTCAATGAGCAGTTCTTC.